Each of the 18 T cell receptor beta chains below was sequenced from the same sample in a study of regulatory T cells in long-lasting Graves disease. As to time point: newly diagnosed GD, antithyroid drugs for less than 3 months. The TCR library was made from RNA that had been extracted from PBMCs in TRIzol. With iRepertoire HTBI primers and Arm-PCR of CDR3 regions, TCR beta libraries were built. MiXCR, run by TCRdb on the multiplex PCR reads, gives a single entry per CDR3 protein. This table has 350,000 to 550,000 distinct CDR3 sequences, around 15% appearing once. This sample was shared with a second study, whose subject was T cells in Graves' hyperthyroidism and ophthalmopathy.

This specimen was peripheral blood mononuclear cells (PBMCs), taken at new diagnosis, from a patient treated with antithyroid drugs. These receptors were obtained from a woman aged 50 to 60 with Graves disease.

This clonotype was detected a few times. A far bigger clonotype differs at one base, so this is likely a read error. V usage is TRBV5-8 and J usage is TRBJ2-1, with D possibly being TRBD1 or TRBD2 (5 bases each). V was shortened by 2 bases and J by 11 bases, with 23 bases between the two germline ends. CDR1 and CDR2 from the germline V gene are SGHTS and YDEGEE. CDR3 length: 16 amino acids. The CDR3: CASSLTTGRVGNKQFF. Written as DNA, the CDR3 is TGTGCCAGCAGCTTAACGACGGGGCGGGTGGGAAATAAGCAGTTCTTC.

V and J are TRBV27 and TRBJ2-7; D is perhaps TRBD2 (6 bases). Germline CDR1 reads MNHEY; CDR2 reads SMNVEV (reference sequence). There are 13 residues in the CDR3. V dropped 7 bases and J dropped 1 base, with 11 bases sitting between them. The CDR3 DNA reads as TGTGCCAGCACCGGACTAAGTTCCTACGAGCAGTACTTC. Translating it yields CASTGLSSYEQYF.

This clonotype was seen only a few times. A much more abundant neighbour one base away suggests this may be a read error. V and J are TRBV11-2 and TRBJ1-1; 7 bases map to TRBD1. The CDR3 has 17 amino acids. Trimming took 0 bases from V and 6 from J; bases not matched to a gene: 13. Germline V CDR1 and CDR2: SGHAT, FQNNGV. The CDR3 bases are TGTGCCAGCAGCTTAGATACTACGGGACAGCCAGACGCTGAAGCTTTCTTT. This translates into CASSLDTTGQPDAEAFF.

This chain connects TRBV19 to TRBJ1-3; D unresolved. CDR1 and CDR2 (germline): LNHDA, SQIVND (reference sequence). V lost 5 bases, J lost 0 bases, and 8 bases lay in between. The CDR3 covers 14 residues. The CDR3, as DNA: TGTGCCAGTAGTTATCAGGCCTCTGGAAACACCATATATTTT. Translation: CASSYQASGNTIYF.

The CDR3 loop reads CSAQEIAGEVNEQFF. The CDR3 nucleotides read TGCAGTGCACAAGAAATAGCGGGAGAGGTAAATGAGCAGTTCTTC. The genes are TRBV20-1 and TRBJ2-1; 9 bases match TRBD2. V dropped 6 bases and J dropped 7; count of bases not matched to a gene: 13. The CDR3 sequence is 15 residues long. Per germline, CDR1 DFQATT and CDR2 SNEGSKA (reference sequence).

The rearrangement uses TRBV5-5 and TRBJ2-7, with 7 positions matching TRBD1. Unmatched junction bases numbered 5, after V lost 4 bases and J lost 1 base. In germline, CDR1 is SGHKS, CDR2 YYEKEE (reference sequence). The CDR3 covers 14 residues. CDR3 in amino acids: CASSGTVGSYEQYF. For the CDR3, the DNA is TGTGCCAGCAGCGGGACAGTAGGTTCCTACGAGCAGTACTTC.

This clonotype has a count of ten or more. The chain employs TRBV2 and TRBJ2-1, with 7 bases aligning to TRBD1. After removal of 1 base from V and 0 bases from J, the junction contained 0 bases not matched to a gene. The length of the CDR3 is 15 residues. The V gene's germline CDR1 is SNHLY and CDR2 FYNNEI. The CDR3, as DNA: TGTGCCAGCAGTGAAGACAGGGGCTCCTACAATGAGCAGTTCTTC. Translation gives CASSEDRGSYNEQFF.

This clonotype was counted at least ten times. The chain has TRBV29-1 and TRBJ1-2; 7 nucleotides line up with TRBD1. This CDR3 spans 13 amino acids. Per the germline V gene, CDR1 is SQVTM and CDR2 is ANQGSEA. J was trimmed by 5 bases and V by 4 bases; bases with no gene match: 7. DNA for the CDR3: TGCAGCGTTGGCGACAGGGAATGGTATGGCTACACCTTC. The encoded protein is CSVGDREWYGYTF.

This clonotype has just a few counts. V and J are TRBV10-2 and TRBJ2-7; TRBD2 matches at 12 bases. Trimming removed 6 bases from V and 5 bases from J; junction bases left unmatched: 5. The CDR3 sequence is 14 residues long. CDR1 and CDR2 from the germline V gene are WSHSY and SAAADI. The CDR3 reads CASRPPSGRDEQYF. The CDR3 region has the DNA TGCGCCAGCAGACCCCCTAGCGGGAGGGACGAGCAGTACTTC.

This clonotype was picked up many times. V usage is TRBV28 and J usage is TRBJ2-2, with 11 bases lining up with TRBD1. V trimming: 3 bases; J trimming: 3 bases; junction bases outside the gene matches: 6. Per germline, CDR1 MDHEN and CDR2 SYDVKM. The CDR3 is 17 amino acids. For the CDR3, the DNA is TGTGCCAGCAGTTTGTTTTGGGACAGGGGGGACACCGGGGAGCTGTTTTTT. Translation gives CASSLFWDRGDTGELFF.

This clonotype was counted many times. The chain couples TRBV20-1 to TRBJ2-7; 7 nucleotides match TRBD2. The CDR3 consists of 14 residues. Germline-derived CDR1 and CDR2 are DFQATT and SNEGSKA (reference sequence). Trimming removed 5 bases from V and 0 bases from J; junction bases left unmatched: 7. The CDR3 region is CSASRASGSYEQYF. The CDR3 nucleotides are TGCAGTGCTTCGCGGGCTAGCGGCTCCTACGAGCAGTACTTC.

The V gene is TRBV6-1, the J gene TRBJ2-1; D unclear. CDR1 and CDR2 (germline): MNHNS, SASEGT. The CDR3 has 11 residues. V was cut by 5 bases and J by 7 bases, with 6 bases left in between. The CDR3 is CASSTRNEQFF. DNA for the CDR3: TGTGCCAGCAGTACCCGAAATGAGCAGTTCTTC.

The chain carries TRBV19 and TRBJ2-5; TRBD2 agrees at 7 bases. With 6 bases clipped from V and 2 bases from J, the junction kept 12 bases outside the gene matches. Germline assignment: CDR1 LNHDA and CDR2 SQIVND (reference sequence). CDR3 size: 16 residues. The CDR3 DNA reads TGTGCCAGTAGCCCCCTCCTAGCGGAAATACAAGAGACCCAGTACTTC. The encoded protein is CASSPLLAEIQETQYF. The whole variable domain, remainder taken from reference TRBV19 and TRBJ2-5, is DGGITQSPKYLFRKEGQNVTLSCEQNLNHDAMYWYRQDPGQGLRLIYYSQIVNDFQKGDIAEGYSVSREKKESFPLTVTSAQKNPTAFYLCASSPLLAEIQETQYFGPGTRLLVL.

This clonotype was seen many times. In DNA form, the CDR3 reads TGTGCCAGCAGTGTGGAGGACCATCTGAACACTGAAGCTTTCTTT. Its protein is CASSVEDHLNTEAFF. The genes are TRBV2 and TRBJ1-1, with D unresolved. This CDR3 has 15 residues. V was cut by 4 bases and J by 0 bases, with 12 bases left in between. Germline V gene lookup returns CDR1 SNHLY and CDR2 FYNNEI. Filled out from reference TRBV2 and TRBJ1-1, the complete variable domain reads EPEVTQTPSHQVTQMGQEVILRCVPISNHLYFYWYRQILGQKVEFLVSFYNNEISEKSEIFDDQFSVERPDGSNFTLKIRSTKLEDSAMYFCASSVEDHLNTEAFFGQGTRLTVV.

The chain carries TRBV12-5 and TRBJ2-7; D possibly corresponds to TRBD1 (6 bases). The CDR3 covers 14 residues. With 3 bases removed from V and 2 bases from J, the gap between germline ends came to 11 bases. CDR1 is LGHNT, CDR2 FRNRAP, per germline. In DNA form, the CDR3 reads TGTGCTAGTGGTTTCTTGGACAGAACCTACGAGCAGTACTTC. Amino acid sequence: CASGFLDRTYEQYF.

This chain uses TRBV19 with TRBJ1-6, with TRBD1 identical over 7 bases. V lost 5 bases to trimming and J lost 7 bases; unmatched junction nucleotides: 5. Per germline, CDR1 LNHDA and CDR2 SQIVND (reference sequence). The CDR3 has 14 amino acids. CDR3 DNA sequence: TGTGCCAGTAGTGAAGGGGGCTGGAATTCACCCCTCCACTTT. Translated: CASSEGGWNSPLHF. The whole variable domain, filled in from reference TRBV19 and TRBJ1-6, reads DGGITQSPKYLFRKEGQNVTLSCEQNLNHDAMYWYRQDPGQGLRLIYYSQIVNDFQKGDIAEGYSVSREKKESFPLTVTSAQKNPTAFYLCASSEGGWNSPLHFGNGTRLTVT.

This clonotype was counted at least ten times. The chain combines TRBV12-3 or TRBV12-4 with TRBJ2-1; 9 bases line up with TRBD2. The CDR3 has 16 amino acids. Trimming at V came to 3 bases and at J to 9 bases, leaving 12 bases not matched to a gene. This CDR3 is CASSLASGERAGEQFF. CDR3 in DNA: TGTGCCAGCAGTTTGGCTAGCGGGGAGAGGGCGGGTGAGCAGTTCTTC.

This clonotype was detected many times. The V and J genes are TRBV7-2 and TRBJ2-7, with 8 bases lining up with TRBD2. The CDR3 loop spans 14 amino acids. Trimming cost V 5 bases and J 3 bases; bases outside gene matches: 6. Germline-derived CDR1 and CDR2 are SGHTA and FQGNSA. This CDR3 is CASSPRLAFYEQYF. CDR3 nucleotide sequence: TGTGCCAGCAGCCCCCGACTAGCGTTCTACGAGCAGTACTTC.